This T cell receptor (beta chain) was found in a study of shared clonotypes between healthy human individuals. Only in-frame clones appear in the TCRdb table, and some are missing; sequencing was by immunoSEQ multiplex PCR. In the table there are some 2,000,000 clones, over 85% of which are singletons. Germline V gene sequence: CDR1 SGHTA, CDR2 FQGNSA. The CDR3 loop spans 16 amino acids. Unmatched junction bases numbered 11, after V lost 5 bases and J lost 7 bases. The sample was naive CD4+ T cells sorted from blood. Specified subset: CD45RA+ positively selected. The chain uses TRBV7-2 and TRBJ1-6, with 7 bases lining up with TRBD1. The TCR originated in a man between 18 and 35 years old in good health. CDR3 in amino acids: CASSPGPGGGNSPLHF. The CDR3 DNA follows: TGTGCCAGCAGCCCCGGTCCAGGGGGAGGAAATTCACCCCTCCACTTT.